The 28 T cell receptor beta chains listed next were all sequenced from one sample in a study of tumor-infiltrating lymphocytes in localized non-small cell lung cancer. Method: immunoSEQ multiplex PCR; TCRdb's copy keeps in-frame clones and lacks some. The table includes about 6,400 clones, 65% to 80% detected once. The sample comprised lung tumor tissue. The receptor source for this set is a human donor with non-small cell lung cancer.

J is TRBJ2-6 and V is TRBV30; D ambiguous. The CDR3 sequence is 14 residues long. The germline gives CDR1 GTSNPN, CDR2 SVGIG (reference sequence). The ends were cut back, 5 bases at V and 2 bases at J, with 10 bases in the middle. CDR3 amino acids: CAWLRETGANVLTF. CDR3 coding DNA: TGTGCCTGGCTAAGGGAAACTGGGGCCAACGTCCTGACTTTC.

This clone was recorded a few times. The chain is built from TRBV7-2 and TRBJ1-3, with TRBD1 as a possible D gene (6 bases). V lost 6 bases and J lost 0, with 9 bases in between. CDR1 SGHTA and CDR2 FQGNSA come from the germline V gene. CDR3 length: 14 residues. The DNA for the CDR3 is TGTGCCAGCAGTAGACAGGTCTCTGGAAACACCATATATTTT. Its protein is CASSRQVSGNTIYF. Full variable domain (missing parts from reference TRBV7-2 and TRBJ1-3): GAGVSQSPSNKVTEKGKDVELRCDPISGHTALYWYRQSLGQGLEFLIYFQGNSAPDKSGLPSDRFSAERTGGSVSTLTIQRTQQEDSAVYLCASSRQVSGNTIYFGEGSWLTVV.

The rearrangement joins TRBV6-6 to TRBJ1-3; D perhaps matches TRBD1 (5 bases). The V and J ends lost 11 bases and 0 bases respectively, with 14 bases between them. The CDR3 loop spans 14 amino acids. The germline CDR1 and CDR2 sequences are MNHNY and SVGAGI (reference sequence). CDR3 nucleotides: TGTGCCGCCTCCGGGGCCTTCTCTGGAAACACCATATATTTT. Protein product: CAASGAFSGNTIYF.

The rearrangement links TRBV19 to TRBJ2-7, with D tentatively TRBD1 or TRBD2 (5 bases each). Germline CDR1 is LNHDA and CDR2 is SQIVND (reference sequence). The CDR3 covers 15 residues. V lost 3 bases, J lost 1 base, and 13 bases lay in between. DNA of the CDR3: TGTGCCAGTAGTATGCGACCGGGGCCATCCTACGAGCAGTACTTC. Translated, it gives CASSMRPGPSYEQYF.

This chain links TRBV9 with TRBJ2-2; no firm D call. Trimming took off 2 bases at V and 1 base at J, with 9 bases between the two ends. CDR3 length equals 15 residues. Looked up from germline, CDR1 is SGDLS and CDR2 is YYNGEE. This chain's CDR3 is CASSVSPVNTGELFF. In nucleotides, the CDR3 is TGTGCCAGCAGCGTGAGTCCGGTGAACACCGGGGAGCTGTTTTTT.

This clone counts as medium-sized (0.01 to 0.1%). The chain employs TRBV6-5 and TRBJ1-1; D is undetermined. The CDR3 sequence is 14 residues long. Per germline, CDR1 MNHEY and CDR2 SVGAGI. Trimming left V 0 bases short and J 11 bases short, with 16 bases between. This CDR3 reads CASSYSGITSAAFF. Written as DNA, the CDR3 is TGTGCCAGCAGTTACTCGGGAATAACAAGCGCGGCTTTCTTT.

The chain uses TRBV30 and TRBJ2-2; D is uncertain. Germline values: CDR1 GTSNPN, CDR2 SVGIG (reference sequence). The CDR3 has 14 residues. The V gene lost 0 bases and the J gene lost 1 base, with 6 bases spanning the gap. CDR3 loop: CAWSVPVNTGELFF. The CDR3 nucleotides are TGTGCCTGGAGTGTACCTGTGAACACCGGGGAGCTGTTTTTT.

The chain carries TRBV28 and TRBJ1-1, with 9 bases identical to TRBD1. CDR1 MDHEN and CDR2 SYDVKM come from the germline V gene. The CDR3 length is 14 residues. After removal of 5 bases from V and 4 bases from J, the junction contained 5 bases not matched to a gene. The CDR3 loop is CASSGYRGPTEAFF. In DNA form, the CDR3 reads TGTGCCAGCAGTGGTTACAGGGGGCCCACTGAAGCTTTCTTT.

V gene TRBV5-8 combines with J gene TRBJ1-5; maybe TRBD1 (6 bases). The CDR3 runs 14 residues. The germline CDR1 and CDR2 sequences are SGHTS and YDEGEE. Trimming took off 3 bases at V and 3 bases at J, with 10 bases between the two ends. The CDR3 reads CASSSDRSNQPQHF. The CDR3 nucleotides are TGTGCCAGCAGCTCGGACAGATCCAATCAGCCCCAGCATTTT.

J is TRBJ1-6 and V is TRBV5-1, with TRBD1 matching 8 bases. Germline CDR1 and CDR2: SGHRS and YFSETQ. V lost 1 base, J lost 7 bases, and 4 bases stayed unmatched. The CDR3 length is 15 residues. The CDR3 spells CASSLRTGRNSPLHF. In nucleotides, the CDR3 is TGCGCCAGCAGCTTGAGGACAGGGAGGAATTCACCCCTCCACTTT.

The V call is TRBV18, the J call TRBJ2-5; D call uncertain. V lost 0 bases, J lost 5 bases, and 7 bases lay in between. The V gene's germline CDR1 is KGHSH and CDR2 LQKENI. The CDR3 is made up of 13 amino acids. The CDR3 spells CASSPPLQETQYF. CDR3 DNA sequence: TGTGCCAGCTCACCACCCCTGCAGGAGACCCAGTACTTC.

This clone was detected only a few times. V is TRBV7-9 and J is TRBJ1-6; D gene ambiguous. Germline V gene lookup returns CDR1 SEHNR and CDR2 FQNEAQ (reference sequence). V was clipped by 4 bases and J by 5 bases, with 24 bases between them. The length of the CDR3 is 19 residues. The DNA for the CDR3 is TGTGCCAGCAGCTCGGCGGGGATTAGACACCAAGTTAATAATTCACCCCTCCACTTT. The encoded protein is CASSSAGIRHQVNNSPLHF.

The chain combines TRBV19 with TRBJ1-6; 8 bases are a match to TRBD1. Trimming cost V 6 bases and J 6 bases; bases outside gene matches: 4. Germline assignment: CDR1 LNHDA and CDR2 SQIVND (reference sequence). This CDR3 spans 14 amino acids. The CDR3 loop reads CASSRDRFNSPLHF. As DNA, the CDR3 is TGTGCCAGTAGCCGGGACAGGTTTAATTCACCCCTCCACTTT.

This chain joins TRBV7-2 and TRBJ2-3; 7 bases fit TRBD1. The V segment lost 6 bases and the J segment 1 base; nucleotides outside the gene matches: 4. From germline, CDR1 is SGHTA and CDR2 FQGNSA. CDR3 size: 14 residues. CDR3 residues: CASRRTGGTDTQYF. The CDR3, as DNA: TGTGCCAGCAGACGCACAGGGGGCACAGATACGCAGTATTTT.

This sequence joins TRBV6-4 and TRBJ2-2, with a possible D match to TRBD1 (6 bases). Germline V gene sequence: CDR1 MRHNA, CDR2 SNTAGT. This CDR3 is built from 13 residues. Trimming shortened V by 6 bases and J by 6 bases, and 11 bases separated the two germline ends. In DNA form, the CDR3 reads TGTGCCAGCAGACAGGGTGAGGCCGGGGAGCTGTTTTTT. Amino acid sequence: CASRQGEAGELFF.

The sample holds a few counts of this clone. The J gene is TRBJ2-5, the V gene TRBV5-4; D is unclear. Germline CDR1 reads SGHNT; CDR2 reads YYREEE (reference sequence). The CDR3 covers 14 residues. Trimming pared 0 bases from V and 2 bases from J, leaving 8 bases between. DNA of the CDR3: TGTGCCAGCAGCTTGGTAGGCAGTCAAGAGACCCAGTACTTC. Protein sequence: CASSLVGSQETQYF.

This clone was counted a single time. V and J are TRBV28 and TRBJ1-1; the match to TRBD1 covers 8 bases. CDR1 MDHEN and CDR2 SYDVKM come from the germline V gene. J gave up 7 bases and V 5 bases, and 9 bases lay outside the gene matches. This CDR3 is 14 amino acids long. The CDR3 DNA sequence: TGTGCCAGCAGTCCCGCACCTGGACAGGGTGAAGCTTTCTTT. It encodes CASSPAPGQGEAFF.

The chain has TRBV11-2 and TRBJ2-5, with TRBD2 identical over 13 bases. The V segment lost 4 bases and the J segment 5 bases; nucleotides outside the gene matches: 1. The CDR3 contains 14 residues. Germline lookup yields CDR1 SGHAT and CDR2 FQNNGV. The CDR3 bases are TGTGCCAGCAGCTCGGGACTAGCGGGGGAGACCCAGTACTTC. Amino acids: CASSSGLAGETQYF.

V is TRBV7-9 and J is TRBJ2-6, with D tentatively TRBD1 (6 bases). CDR1 and CDR2 from the germline V gene are SEHNR and FQNEAQ (reference sequence). V shed 5 bases and J shed 2 bases, with 13 bases lying between them. The CDR3 has 16 amino acids. CDR3 loop: CASSDLRGTGANVLTF. The CDR3 DNA reads as TGTGCCAGCAGCGACCTCAGGGGAACTGGGGCCAACGTCCTGACTTTC.

V gene TRBV14 combines with J gene TRBJ2-7; D gene unclear. Trimming removed 0 bases at V and 0 bases at J, with 9 bases between. The CDR3 totals 15 residues. Germline V gene sequence: CDR1 SGHDN, CDR2 FVKESK. Written as DNA, the CDR3 is TGTGCCAGCAGCCAAGAGTACGCGAACTCCTACGAGCAGTACTTC. It translates to CASSQEYANSYEQYF.

The rearrangement joins TRBV5-1 to TRBJ1-2; D is possibly TRBD1 (5 bases). The CDR3 has 14 residues. Trimming left V 4 bases short and J 8 bases short, with 18 bases between. Germline values: CDR1 SGHRS, CDR2 YFSETQ. CDR3 protein: CASSLSGRTSGYTF. The CDR3 region has the DNA TGCGCCAGCAGCCTATCGGGACGGACATCAGGCTACACCTTC.

V gene TRBV30 combines with J gene TRBJ1-1, with D perhaps matching TRBD1 (6 bases). Germline CDR1 and CDR2: GTSNPN and SVGIG (reference sequence). With 1 base removed from V and 10 bases from J, the gap between germline ends came to 13 bases. The CDR3 loop spans 12 amino acids. The CDR3: CAWSGGGGGAFF. The CDR3 DNA reads TGTGCCTGGAGTGGAGGGGGAGGGGGAGCTTTCTTT.

This chain uses TRBV5-8 with TRBJ1-2; D is unresolved. Germline lookup yields CDR1 SGHTS and CDR2 YDEGEE. The germline V and J ends were trimmed by 2 bases and 1 base, with 15 bases remaining between them. The CDR3 runs 16 residues. The CDR3: CASSFRVGGNNYGYTF. As DNA, the CDR3 is TGTGCCAGCAGCTTTCGGGTAGGAGGGAATAACTATGGCTACACCTTC.

The rearrangement links TRBV7-2 to TRBJ1-2, with 7 bases fitting TRBD1. Germline CDR1 SGHTA, CDR2 FQGNSA. Trimming removed 0 bases from V and 4 bases from J; junction bases left unmatched: 5. The CDR3 totals 15 residues. CDR3 protein: CASSLAHRGAYGYTF. The CDR3 DNA sequence: TGTGCCAGCAGCTTAGCCCACAGGGGAGCCTATGGCTACACCTTC. Filled out from reference TRBV7-2 and TRBJ1-2, the complete variable domain reads GAGVSQSPSNKVTEKGKDVELRCDPISGHTALYWYRQSLGQGLEFLIYFQGNSAPDKSGLPSDRFSAERTGGSVSTLTIQRTQQEDSAVYLCASSLAHRGAYGYTFGSGTRLTVV.

The chain carries TRBV30 and TRBJ1-1, with a tentative D call TRBD1 (5 bases). The V gene's germline CDR1 is GTSNPN and CDR2 SVGIG (reference sequence). With 0 bases removed from V and 4 bases from J, the gap between germline ends came to 18 bases. CDR3 length: 16 residues. CDR3 protein: CAWSVLGGRGFTEAFF. CDR3 in DNA: TGTGCCTGGAGTGTACTGGGGGGAAGAGGTTTCACTGAAGCTTTCTTT.

The chain combines TRBV19 with TRBJ2-5; D is uncertain. The germline CDR1 and CDR2 sequences are LNHDA and SQIVND (reference sequence). V was shortened by 5 bases and J by 2 bases, with 9 bases between the two germline ends. There are 13 residues in the CDR3. CDR3 nucleotide sequence: TGTGCCAGTAGTGCCCCAAGGCAAGAGACCCAGTACTTC. Residues: CASSAPRQETQYF.

V and J are TRBV7-9 and TRBJ2-3; D is unclear. Trimming cost V 2 bases and J 0 bases, with 9 bases left between them. The CDR3 has 15 amino acids. Per the germline V gene, CDR1 is SEHNR and CDR2 is FQNEAQ (reference sequence). The CDR3 coding sequence is TGTGCCAGCAGCTTAATCGCCGGTAGCACAGATACGCAGTATTTT. As protein: CASSLIAGSTDTQYF.

This clone was seen a single time. The chain has TRBV5-5 and TRBJ2-5, with D maybe TRBD1 (6 bases). The CDR3 runs 15 residues. Trimming stripped 4 bases from V and 3 bases from J, with 16 bases between. The V gene's germline CDR1 is SGHKS and CDR2 YYEKEE (reference sequence). The CDR3 DNA follows: TGTGCCAGCAGCGCCCCAACAGGGAACGAAGAGACCCAGTACTTC. This gives the protein CASSAPTGNEETQYF. Supplemented by reference TRBV5-5 and TRBJ2-5, the full variable domain reads DAGVTQSPTHLIKTRGQQVTLRCSPISGHKSVSWYQQVLGQGPQFIFQYYEKEERGRGNFPDRFSARQFPNYSSELNVNALLLGDSALYLCASSAPTGNEETQYFGPGTRLLVL.